One and the same sample provided the 32 T cell receptor beta chains below, sequenced in a study of vaccination and CD4 T cells after COVID-19. Treatment specified: 10-day PBMC culture with coronavirus spike peptide pools or control peptides (ViraFEST assay). Investigators obtained the unexposed donor's CD4+ T cells before the COVID-19 pandemic (2011-2018). The assay that was used to sequence DNA from cultured CD4+ T cells was the Oncomine TCR Beta short-read assay. TCRdb analysed the PCR reads with MiXCR anew, one entry per CDR3 protein. The sample lists about 8,400 distinct CDR3 sequences, roughly 40% seen once, with approximately 20% in the top ten. For these TCRs, the target antigens are not known. The sample taken for sequencing was CD4+ T cells from blood, cultured in vitro. The source of these receptors is a human donor in good health.

This clonotype has more than one count but fewer than ten. This chain links TRBV6-5 with TRBJ2-5; D unclear. Germline CDR1 reads MNHEY; CDR2 reads SVGAGI. This CDR3 is 13 amino acids long. V was pared by 4 bases and J by 2 bases, with 8 bases between. The CDR3 reads CASSFRSQETQYF. The CDR3 DNA is TGTGCCAGCAGTTTTCGTAGTCAAGAGACCCAGTACTTC.

CDR3 in DNA: TGCAGTGCTAGAGAACCCCTAGCGGGGGGAGATACGCAGTATTTT. The encoded protein is CSAREPLAGGDTQYF. The J gene is TRBJ2-3, the V gene TRBV20-1, with 11 bases aligning to TRBD2. CDR3 size: 15 residues. Per germline, CDR1 DFQATT and CDR2 SNEGSKA (reference sequence). V gave up 0 bases and J gave up 5 bases; unmatched junction bases: 4.

The chain links TRBV15 to TRBJ1-2, with TRBD1 identical over 7 bases. CDR1 LNHNV and CDR2 YYDKDF come from the germline V gene (reference sequence). The CDR3 extends over 16 amino acids. Trimming removed 1 base from V and 8 bases from J; junction bases left unmatched: 13. CDR3 nucleotide sequence: TGTGCCACCAGCAGAGCGTATTTTAGAGGGGGCCAGGGCTACACCTTC. Amino acids: CATSRAYFRGGQGYTF.

This clonotype occurred a few times. The J gene is TRBJ2-1, the V gene TRBV27; TRBD2 matches 7 bases. This CDR3 region has 16 residues. CDR1 is MNHEY and CDR2 is SMNVEV in the germline V gene (reference sequence). With V trimmed by 6 bases and J by 5 bases, 13 bases remained unmatched. This chain's CDR3 is CASSLFRASGNNEQFF. CDR3 sequence (DNA): TGTGCCAGCAGCCTTTTTCGGGCTAGCGGAAACAATGAGCAGTTCTTC.

By sample share, this clonotype is large. CDR3 sequence: CASSAGTGRGQPQHF. The CDR3 region has the DNA TGTGCCAGCAGTGCGGGAACGGGACGTGGCCAGCCCCAGCATTTT. The V call is TRBV27, the J call TRBJ1-5; a weak D match, TRBD1 (5 bases). Between the trimmed V and J ends, which lost 5 bases and 7 bases, there was a span of 18 bases. The CDR3 runs to 15 residues. The germline V gene encodes CDR1 MNHEY and CDR2 SMNVEV (reference sequence).

This clonotype was found a few times. The gene calls are TRBV7-2 and TRBJ1-2, with unresolved D. CDR1 is SGHTA and CDR2 is FQGNSA in the germline V gene. The germline V and J ends were trimmed by 5 bases and 5 bases, with 12 bases remaining between them. This CDR3 contains 13 residues. CDR3 sequence (DNA): TGTGCCAGCAGCCTTCCCGGGCATTATGGCTACACCTTC. The encoded protein is CASSLPGHYGYTF.

V usage is TRBV19 and J usage is TRBJ2-3; D gene uncertain. The CDR3 contains 13 residues. Germline-derived CDR1 and CDR2 are LNHDA and SQIVND (reference sequence). The V end was cut by 1 base, the J end by 4 bases, with 6 bases between. CDR3 sequence reads: CASSIGVPDTQYF. DNA for the CDR3: TGTGCCAGTAGTATAGGAGTTCCAGATACGCAGTATTTT.

This chain connects TRBV6-5 to TRBJ1-2; 8 bases line up with TRBD1. Germline trimming cut 2 bases from V and 8 bases from J; bases unmatched to any gene: 10. Looked up from germline, CDR1 is MNHEY and CDR2 is SVGAGI. CDR3 length: 15 amino acids. CDR3 nucleotides: TGTGCCAGCAGTTACGAGTTTAGGACAGGGAGCGGCTACACCTTC. As protein: CASSYEFRTGSGYTF.

This clonotype was observed a handful of times. V and J are TRBV20-1 and TRBJ2-7; 8 bases match TRBD2. Germline trimming cut 6 bases from V and 0 bases from J; bases unmatched to any gene: 7. CDR3 length: 14 amino acids. CDR1 is DFQATT, CDR2 SNEGSKA, per germline (reference sequence). The CDR3 nucleotides read TGCAGTGCCAAGACTAGCGTCAGCTCCTACGAGCAGTACTTC. It encodes CSAKTSVSSYEQYF.

The V gene is TRBV7-6, the J gene TRBJ2-7, with 7 bases that match TRBD2. Per germline, CDR1 SGHVS and CDR2 FNYEAQ. The J segment lost 2 bases and the V segment lost 1 base, leaving 14 bases of the junction unmatched. The CDR3 consists of 18 residues. CDR3 loop: CASSLEGGGPAGPYEQYF. The CDR3 nucleotides are TGTGCCAGCAGCTTAGAGGGTGGCGGTCCAGCGGGACCCTACGAGCAGTACTTC. Based on the CDR3 plus reference TRBV7-6 and TRBJ2-7, the full variable domain is GAGVSQSPRYKVTKRGQDVALRCDPISGHVSLYWYRQALGQGPEFLTYFNYEAQQDKSGLPNDRFSAERPEGSISTLTIQRTEQRDSAMYRCASSLEGGGPAGPYEQYFGPGTRLTVT.

The chain has TRBV19 and TRBJ2-7, with a tentative D call TRBD1 (5 bases). The CDR3 length is 13 residues. Trimming shortened V by 5 bases and J by 1 base, and 9 bases separated the two germline ends. Germline V CDR1 and CDR2: LNHDA, SQIVND (reference sequence). The CDR3 sequence: CASSWGGSYEQYF. The CDR3, as DNA: TGTGCCAGTAGTTGGGGCGGTTCCTACGAGCAGTACTTC.

The gene calls are TRBV18 and TRBJ1-1; D is possibly TRBD1 (5 bases). Trimming took off 2 bases at V and 5 bases at J, with 9 bases between the two ends. From germline, CDR1 is KGHSH and CDR2 LQKENI. The CDR3 loop spans 13 amino acids. The CDR3 nucleotides are TGTGCCAGCTCACCAATGCAGGGAACTGAAGCTTTCTTT. It is translated as CASSPMQGTEAFF.

Only a few counts were recorded for this clonotype. The CDR3 is CASSYSHGWGLEFPRTQYF. For the CDR3, the DNA is TGTGCCAGCAGTTACTCCCACGGGTGGGGCCTGGAGTTTCCGCGTACGCAGTATTTT. The V call is TRBV6-2 or TRBV6-3, the J call TRBJ2-3; D may be TRBD1 (5 bases). The CDR3 totals 19 residues. V shed 0 bases and J shed 8 bases, with 27 bases lying between them. Germline V gives CDR1 MNHEY, CDR2 SVGEGT.

By frequency in the sample, this clonotype is medium-sized (0.01 to 0.1%). The chain joins TRBV20-1 to TRBJ1-6, with TRBD1 matching over 7 bases. Germline V gene lookup returns CDR1 DFQATT and CDR2 SNEGSKA (reference sequence). The CDR3 runs 15 residues. V was pared by 2 bases and J by 10 bases, with 11 bases of the junction left unmatched. As DNA, the CDR3 is TGCAGTGCTAGACCCTTGACAGGGACCATATCACCCCTCCACTTT. Translated, it gives CSARPLTGTISPLHF.

The CDR3 spells CASSHEGGPLEAFF. The CDR3 nucleotides read TGTGCCAGCAGCCACGAGGGGGGGCCTTTAGAAGCTTTCTTT. The V call is TRBV7-9, the J call TRBJ1-1, with D possibly TRBD1 on 6 matching bases. This CDR3 spans 14 amino acids. The ends were cut back, 5 bases at V and 8 bases at J, with 18 bases in the middle. Germline V gives CDR1 SEHNR, CDR2 FQNEAQ (reference sequence).

The J gene is TRBJ2-2, the V gene TRBV27; 11 bases map to TRBD1. CDR1 MNHEY and CDR2 SMNVEV come from the germline V gene (reference sequence). The CDR3 runs to 17 residues. J was trimmed by 5 bases and V by 1 base; bases with no gene match: 6. This chain's CDR3 is CASSLWGGQGVTGELFF. CDR3 in DNA: TGTGCCAGCAGTTTATGGGGGGGACAGGGGGTTACCGGGGAGCTGTTTTTT.

The CDR3 reads CASSLKPGLAGFEQYF. Written as DNA, the CDR3 is TGTGCCAGCAGTCTGAAACCGGGACTAGCGGGATTTGAGCAGTACTTC. The V call is TRBV6-1, the J call TRBJ2-7, with 13 positions matching TRBD2. The V gene's germline CDR1 is MNHNS and CDR2 SASEGT. V shed 5 bases, J shed 7 bases, and the junction held 11 bases outside the gene matches. The CDR3 totals 16 residues.

The rearrangement uses TRBV12-3 or TRBV12-4 and TRBJ1-2, with 9 bases that match TRBD1. The CDR3 is made up of 15 amino acids. Unmatched junction bases numbered 8, after V lost 5 bases and J lost 4 bases. This CDR3 reads CASSPGTGNTYGYTF. The CDR3, as DNA: TGTGCCAGCAGTCCTGGGACAGGGAATACCTATGGCTACACCTTC.

V gene TRBV7-2 combines with J gene TRBJ2-3, with unresolved D. The V and J ends lost 10 bases and 1 base respectively, with 18 bases between them. Germline V gene lookup returns CDR1 SGHTA and CDR2 FQGNSA. This CDR3 contains 15 residues. CDR3 sequence (DNA): TGTGCCAACGTCCCTTCGGCCGGCCGCACAGATACGCAGTATTTT. Translated, it gives CANVPSAGRTDTQYF.

The chain has TRBV10-3 and TRBJ1-2; 9 nucleotides match TRBD1. Germline-derived CDR1 and CDR2 are ENHRY and SYGVKD. The CDR3 contains 15 residues. Trimming removed 0 bases from V and 8 bases from J; junction bases left unmatched: 7. CDR3: CAISESGTGKEGYTF. The CDR3 nucleotides are TGTGCCATCAGTGAGTCCGGGACAGGGAAGGAGGGCTACACCTTC.

This clonotype was recorded a few times. The gene calls are TRBV27 and TRBJ1-1; the match to TRBD1 covers 9 bases. V shed 5 bases, J shed 5 bases, and the junction held 6 bases outside the gene matches. Germline V gene sequence: CDR1 MNHEY, CDR2 SMNVEV (reference sequence). The CDR3 totals 14 residues. The CDR3 protein is CASSLQGANTEAFF. The CDR3 DNA reads TGTGCCAGCAGTCTACAGGGGGCGAATACTGAAGCTTTCTTT.

This clonotype appeared a few times. The V and J genes are TRBV21-1 and TRBJ2-7; TRBD1, the table's D call, lacks a check against the DNA. TRBV21-1 counts as a pseudogene. CDR3 length equals 15 residues. The CDR3 spells CASSKGQGGFCEQYF. The CDR3 DNA reads TGTGCCAGCAGCAAAGGACAGGGGGGATTTTGCGAGCAGTACTTC.

This clonotype was seen a handful of times. The chain carries TRBV20-1 and TRBJ1-5; D is unclear. Germline loops: CDR1 DFQATT, CDR2 SNEGSKA (reference sequence). The V end lost 6 bases, the J end lost 3 bases, and 18 bases lay between the germline ends. The CDR3 length is 15 residues. The CDR3: CSAQLAPDSNQPQHF. The CDR3 region has the DNA TGCAGTGCCCAGCTCGCGCCAGACTCCAATCAGCCCCAGCATTTT.

The chain links TRBV7-9 to TRBJ1-6, with 7 bases identical to TRBD1. Germline V gene data show CDR1 as SEHNR and CDR2 as FQNEAQ (reference sequence). The CDR3 has 15 amino acids. V trimming: 5 bases; J trimming: 5 bases; junction bases outside the gene matches: 6. The CDR3, as DNA: TGTGCCAGCAGCCCCTCGGGACAGAATAATTCACCCCTCCACTTT. Its translation is CASSPSGQNNSPLHF. The complete variable domain, with remaining parts taken from reference TRBV7-9 and TRBJ1-6, reads DTGVSQNPRHKITKRGQNVTFRCDPISEHNRLYWYRQTLGQGPEFLTYFQNEAQLEKSRLLSDRFSAERPKGSFSTLEIQRTEQGDSAMYLCASSPSGQNNSPLHFGNGTRLTVT.

This chain joins TRBV4-2 and TRBJ1-1; TRBD1 matches at 8 bases. This CDR3 has 18 amino acids. Germline V gene lookup returns CDR1 LGHNA and CDR2 YNFKEQ. The V gene end was trimmed by 6 bases and the J gene end by 10 bases; junction bases not matched to a gene: 25. CDR3 in DNA: TGTGCCAGCAGTCCACCTGAAACCCGGACAGGGCGGCCCTCTCCAGCTTTCTTT. Amino acid sequence: CASSPPETRTGRPSPAFF.

This clonotype was observed a few times. V usage is TRBV7-6 and J usage is TRBJ2-1; 9 bases are a match to TRBD1. This CDR3 is built from 16 residues. Per germline, CDR1 SGHVS and CDR2 FNYEAQ. The trim removed 5 bases at V and 6 bases at J, leaving 11 bases unmatched. The CDR3 protein is CASSPIGGQGTNEQFF. CDR3 in DNA: TGTGCCAGCAGCCCGATCGGGGGACAGGGAACCAATGAGCAGTTCTTC.

The chain joins TRBV30 to TRBJ2-1; 14 bases are a match to TRBD2. The V gene end was trimmed by 8 bases and the J gene end by 8 bases; junction bases not matched to a gene: 2. The CDR3 totals 12 residues. Germline assignment: CDR1 GTSNPN and CDR2 SVGIG (reference sequence). In nucleotides, the CDR3 is TGTGCCGGGACTAGCGGGGGTTATGAGCAGTTCTTC. Its translation: CAGTSGGYEQFF.

The V and J genes are TRBV15 and TRBJ2-5; 11 bases are shared with TRBD1. CDR3 size: 16 residues. The V segment lost 0 bases and the J segment 5 bases; nucleotides outside the gene matches: 5. Per the germline V gene, CDR1 is LNHNV and CDR2 is YYDKDF (reference sequence). The CDR3, as DNA: TGTGCCACCAGCAGAGAAAGGACAGGGGGCGGGGAGACCCAGTACTTC. As protein: CATSRERTGGGETQYF.

This clonotype was detected only a few times. The chain employs TRBV6-1 and TRBJ2-3; maybe TRBD2 (7 bases). The ends were cut back, 9 bases at V and 2 bases at J, with 12 bases in the middle. Per the germline V gene, CDR1 is MNHNS and CDR2 is SASEGT. The CDR3 length is 13 residues. The CDR3, as DNA: TGTGCCAGTAGCCGGGGGGCCACAGATACGCAGTATTTT. This encodes CASSRGATDTQYF.

This chain joins TRBV7-2 and TRBJ2-4, with 7 bases aligning to TRBD2. Trimming took 0 bases from V and 4 from J; bases not matched to a gene: 6. Germline CDR1 reads SGHTA; CDR2 reads FQGNSA. The CDR3 runs to 16 residues. CDR3 coding DNA: TGTGCCAGCAGCTTAGCAGGAGCGGGGTTGAAAAACATTCAGTACTTC. Protein product: CASSLAGAGLKNIQYF.

This clonotype has a single count. The V and J genes are TRBV6-1 and TRBJ1-5, with D tentatively TRBD1 (5 bases). CDR1 and CDR2 (germline): MNHNS, SASEGT. The V end lost 6 bases, the J end lost 3 bases, and 12 bases lay between the germline ends. This CDR3 region has 14 residues. The CDR3 DNA follows: TGTGCCAGCAGAATGGGGGAGCCCAATCAGCCCCAGCATTTT. This codes for CASRMGEPNQPQHF.

The chain is built from TRBV20-1 and TRBJ2-1; 8 nucleotides align to TRBD2. Germline V gene sequence: CDR1 DFQATT, CDR2 SNEGSKA (reference sequence). This CDR3 contains 12 residues. Germline trimming cut 1 base from V and 16 bases from J; bases unmatched to any gene: 9. Written as DNA, the CDR3 is TGCAGTGCTAGAGCCGGGGGGACTAGTTCATTCTTC. Encoded protein: CSARAGGTSSFF.